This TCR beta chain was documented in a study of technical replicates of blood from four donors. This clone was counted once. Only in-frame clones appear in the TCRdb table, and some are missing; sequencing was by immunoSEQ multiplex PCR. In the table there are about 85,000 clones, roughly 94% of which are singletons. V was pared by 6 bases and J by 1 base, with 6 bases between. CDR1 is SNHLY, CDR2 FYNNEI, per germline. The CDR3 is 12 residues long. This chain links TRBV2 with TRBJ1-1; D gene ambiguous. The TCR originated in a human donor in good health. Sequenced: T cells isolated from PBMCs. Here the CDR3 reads CASRGGNTEAFF. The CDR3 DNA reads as TGTGCCAGCAGAGGAGGGAACACTGAAGCTTTCTTT.